This entry describes one T cell receptor beta chain. The antigen is not known. These data originate in a study of cytotoxic CD8 clonotypes in ibrutinib-treated CLL. Whole-study context: The study included approximately 10 relapsed/refractory and roughly 16 treatment-naive patients; 17 had IGHV unmutated disease. Notes on the study in general: Clonality went up at the time of ibrutinib response, stayed stable in sustained remission, and later dropped back toward its baseline level at progression. Patients with sustained remission and those progressing were sampled at differing times.

The authors obtained approximately 2.2 micrograms of genomic DNA from cryopreserved PBMCs for TCR beta libraries. TCRdb's copy holds only in-frame clones and misses some; the assay was immunoSEQ multiplex PCR. The sample records about 130,000 clones, 84% being singletons. CDR3 length: 13 amino acids. Trimming stripped 4 bases from V and 3 bases from J, with 9 bases between. Per the germline V gene, CDR1 is SGHTA and CDR2 is FQGNSA. The TCR sequence derives from a human donor with chronic lymphocytic leukemia. Source: PBMCs, taken after 24 months of ibrutinib treatment. The rearrangement uses TRBV7-2 and TRBJ1-1; D is perhaps TRBD1 (5 bases). The CDR3 spells CASSSQAYTEAFF. CDR3 DNA: TGTGCCAGCAGCTCACAGGCCTACACTGAAGCTTTCTTT.